These 27 T cell receptor beta chains came from one sample sequenced in a study of T cells in Graves' hyperthyroidism and ophthalmopathy. Authors of the study amplified TCR beta CDR3 regions from RNA transcripts. HTBI primers were the set used in a first-round RT-PCR of the TCR CDR3. A single record per CDR3 protein comes from TCRdb applying MiXCR to the multiplex PCR reads. The sample consists of 550,000 to 800,000 distinct CDR3 sequences, about 18% of them appearing once. The specimen was blood. Every receptor here comes from a man aged 50 or older with Graves' hyperthyroidism.

This clonotype has a count of ten or more. This chain links TRBV6-1 with TRBJ2-1; tentative D call: TRBD2 (6 bases). The CDR3 length is 13 residues. Germline V gives CDR1 MNHNS, CDR2 SASEGT. Trimming took off 5 bases at V and 6 bases at J, with 11 bases between the two ends. CDR3 amino acids: CASSSPSANEQFF. CDR3 nucleotide sequence: TGTGCCAGCAGTTCACCTAGCGCCAATGAGCAGTTCTTC.

This clonotype was observed at least ten times. V and J are TRBV12-3 or TRBV12-4 and TRBJ2-3; a weak D match, TRBD1 (5 bases). The CDR3 has 14 amino acids. The CDR3 coding sequence is TGTGACCCCTCAGAAGGACAATGCACAGATACGCAGTATTTT. It yields the protein CDPSEGQCTDTQYF.

In this sample, this clonotype turned up many times. The chain joins TRBV19 to TRBJ2-7; D possibly corresponds to TRBD2 (6 bases). Germline V lookup: CDR1 LNHDA, CDR2 SQIVND (reference sequence). The CDR3 is made up of 15 amino acids. V gave up 3 bases and J gave up 5 bases, with 17 bases separating them. In DNA, the CDR3 is TGTGCCAGTAGTATCATCACGGGAGAGTTTAACGAGCAGTACTTC. Protein: CASSIITGEFNEQYF.

This clonotype has ten or more counts. The gene calls are TRBV30 and TRBJ2-2, with a weak D call TRBD1 (6 bases). The germline gives CDR1 GTSNPN, CDR2 SVGIG (reference sequence). The CDR3 totals 15 residues. Deletions cut 2 bases from V and 4 bases from J, with 14 bases between. CDR3 nucleotides: TGTGCCTGGAGTTTCTCGGGACAAAGCACCGGGGAGCTGTTTTTT. It is translated as CAWSFSGQSTGELFF. The variable domain in full, completed from reference TRBV30 and TRBJ2-2, reads SQTIHQWPATLVQPVGSPLSLECTVEGTSNPNLYWYRQAAGRGLQLLFYSVGIGQISSEVPQNLSASRPQDRQFILSSKKLLLSDSGFYLCAWSFSGQSTGELFFGEGSRLTVL.

This clonotype was picked up many times. The rearrangement joins TRBV12-3 or TRBV12-4 to TRBJ2-7, with 8 bases identical to TRBD1. V gave up 6 bases and J gave up 2 bases; unmatched junction bases: 9. This CDR3 has 15 residues. CDR3 region: CASSLDRDLTYEQYF. The CDR3, as DNA: TGTGCCAGCAGCTTGGACAGGGACCTCACCTACGAGCAGTACTTC.

A single count supports this clonotype. This could be a read error, since a much larger clone is one nucleotide away. V gene TRBV7-9 combines with J gene TRBJ2-7, with a tentative D call TRBD1 (5 bases). This CDR3 comprises 15 residues. In germline, CDR1 is SEHNR, CDR2 FQNEAQ (reference sequence). V lost 1 base and J 2 bases, leaving 12 bases between the germline ends. This chain's CDR3 is CASSLGDTGPYEQYF. The CDR3 DNA follows: TGTGCCAGCAGCTTAGGGGATACAGGACCCTACGAGCAGTACTTC. Using reference TRBV7-9 and TRBJ2-7 for the parts outside the CDR3, the full variable domain is DTGVSQNPRHKITKRGQNVTFRCDPISEHNRLYWYRQTLGQGPEFLTYFQNEAQLEKSRLLSDRFSAERPKGSFSTLEIQRTEQGDSAMYLCASSLGDTGPYEQYFGPGTRLTVT.

This clonotype was counted at least ten times. CDR3 residues: CASYGGTAAIYEQYF. As DNA, the CDR3 is TGTGCCAGCTACGGGGGAACAGCGGCAATCTACGAGCAGTACTTC. J is TRBJ2-7 and V is TRBV28; D perhaps matches TRBD2 (6 bases). CDR1 MDHEN and CDR2 SYDVKM come from the germline V gene. The CDR3 runs 15 residues. The V gene lost 8 bases and the J gene lost 3 bases, with 20 bases spanning the gap. The whole variable domain, filled in from reference TRBV28 and TRBJ2-7, reads DVKVTQSSRYLVKRTGEKVFLECVQDMDHENMFWYRQDPGLGLRLIYFSYDVKMKEKGDIPEGYSVSREKKERFSLILESASTNQTSMYLCASYGGTAAIYEQYFGPGTRLTVT.

The V and J genes are TRBV9 and TRBJ2-7; 8 nucleotides line up with TRBD2. The CDR3 covers 15 residues. The J segment lost 2 bases and the V segment lost 3 bases, leaving 7 bases of the junction unmatched. CDR1 and CDR2 (germline): SGDLS, YYNGEE. CDR3 residues: CASSETGGNPYEQYF. DNA of the CDR3: TGTGCCAGCAGCGAGACGGGGGGGAACCCCTACGAGCAGTACTTC.

This clonotype has more than one count but fewer than ten. V and J are TRBV19 and TRBJ2-1; 13 bases line up with TRBD2. CDR1 and CDR2 from the germline V gene are LNHDA and SQIVND (reference sequence). The CDR3 is 17 amino acids. J gave up 8 bases and V 5 bases, and 12 bases lay outside the gene matches. CDR3 in DNA: TGTGCCAGTAGTCCCCTAGGGACTAGCGGGACCCCAGATGAGCAGTTCTTC. Translation: CASSPLGTSGTPDEQFF. The full variable domain, completed using reference TRBV19 and TRBJ2-1, is DGGITQSPKYLFRKEGQNVTLSCEQNLNHDAMYWYRQDPGQGLRLIYYSQIVNDFQKGDIAEGYSVSREKKESFPLTVTSAQKNPTAFYLCASSPLGTSGTPDEQFFGPGTRLTVL.

This clonotype was seen at least ten times. Here the CDR3 DNA reads TGTGCCAGCAGTCTACCGGGACAGGGACTAAACACTGAAGCTTTCTTT. Translating it yields CASSLPGQGLNTEAFF. The chain joins TRBV28 to TRBJ1-1, with 9 bases lining up with TRBD1. The CDR3 length is 16 residues. Unmatched junction bases numbered 9, after V lost 5 bases and J lost 2 bases. The V gene's germline CDR1 is MDHEN and CDR2 SYDVKM.

This clonotype has only a few counts. The V and J genes are TRBV4-3 and TRBJ1-3; no clear D. The CDR3 runs to 18 residues. V lost 0 bases and J 0 bases, leaving 15 bases between the germline ends. Germline lookup yields CDR1 LGHNA and CDR2 YSLEER. The CDR3 reads CASSQDPLLSDSGNTIYF. The CDR3 DNA is TGCGCCAGCAGCCAAGATCCCCTCCTTAGCGACTCTGGAAACACCATATATTTT.

The V and J genes are TRBV5-1 and TRBJ2-5; tentatively, D is TRBD1 (6 bases). The CDR3 sequence is 14 residues long. CDR1 is SGHRS, CDR2 YFSETQ, per germline. Trimming shortened V by 5 bases and J by 2 bases, and 13 bases separated the two germline ends. CDR3 region: CASRIQGKQETQYF. The DNA for the CDR3 is TGCGCCAGCAGAATACAGGGTAAACAAGAGACCCAGTACTTC. Full variable domain (remainder filled in from reference TRBV5-1 and TRBJ2-5): KAGVTQTPRYLIKTRGQQVTLSCSPISGHRSVSWYQQTPGQGLQFLFEYFSETQRNKGNFPGRFSGRQFSNSRSEMNVSTLELGDSALYLCASRIQGKQETQYFGPGTRLLVL.

This clonotype has a single count. V and J are TRBV12-3 or TRBV12-4 and TRBJ1-1; tentative D call: TRBD1 (6 bases). The CDR3 covers 13 residues. V was clipped by 6 bases and J by 6 bases, with 14 bases between them. The CDR3 spells CASSLAQGAEAFF. CDR3 in DNA: TGTGCCAGCAGCCTCGCACAGGGAGCTGAAGCTTTCTTT.

The chain has TRBV5-6 and TRBJ1-5; tentatively, D is TRBD1 (5 bases). This CDR3 spans 15 amino acids. V was shortened by 3 bases and J by 1 base, with 11 bases between the two germline ends. Germline CDR1 reads SGHDT; CDR2 reads YYEEEE. The CDR3 coding sequence is TGTGCCAGCAGCTACGGGACGGAAAGCAATCAGCCCCAGCATTTT. Encoded protein: CASSYGTESNQPQHF.

This chain links TRBV19 with TRBJ2-7, with 7 nucleotides matching TRBD1. This CDR3 has 17 residues. V lost 5 bases to trimming and J lost 2 bases; unmatched junction nucleotides: 15. The germline V gene has CDR1 LNHDA and CDR2 SQIVND (reference sequence). The CDR3: CASSGPITGATTYEQYF. For the CDR3, the DNA is TGTGCCAGTAGTGGACCCATAACAGGGGCCACAACCTACGAGCAGTACTTC.

There are many counts of this clonotype. The J gene is TRBJ2-3, the V gene TRBV2, with 12 bases identical to TRBD2. The V gene's germline CDR1 is SNHLY and CDR2 FYNNEI. The ends lost 6 bases at V and 2 bases at J; junction bases unmatched: 6. The CDR3 sequence is 16 residues long. The CDR3 region is CASSELAGGLTDTQYF. DNA of the CDR3: TGTGCCAGCAGCGAACTAGCGGGAGGTCTCACAGATACGCAGTATTTT.

Remarks on this clonotype: A much larger clone is a single base away; this may be a read error. The rearrangement joins TRBV28 to TRBJ2-5; tentative D call: TRBD2 (6 bases). The germline CDR1 and CDR2 sequences are MDHEN and SYDVKM. This CDR3 has 16 residues. The DNA of the CDR3 is TGTGCCGGCAGTTTAAGTGTTGGGACTCCACAAGAGACCCAGTACTTC. Encoded protein: CAGSLSVGTPQETQYF.

The chain employs TRBV7-8 and TRBJ2-5; 11 nucleotides agree with TRBD2. Germline lookup yields CDR1 SGHVS and CDR2 FQNEAQ. The CDR3 consists of 17 residues. After removal of 4 bases from V and 1 base from J, the junction contained 8 bases not matched to a gene. CDR3 region: CASSSKRLAGLQETQYF. In DNA, the CDR3 is TGTGCCAGCAGCTCCAAAAGACTAGCGGGACTCCAAGAGACCCAGTACTTC.

V is TRBV10-3 and J is TRBJ1-4; D not certain. Germline CDR1 ENHRY, CDR2 SYGVKD. The V end was cut by 5 bases, the J end by 8 bases, with 12 bases between. This CDR3 is built from 13 residues. CDR3 protein: CAISSDSGEKLFF. The CDR3 bases are TGTGCCATCAGTTCGGACTCTGGGGAAAAACTGTTTTTT.

This rearrangement joins TRBV4-3 to TRBJ1-1, with TRBD1 identical over 11 bases. Germline loops: CDR1 LGHNA, CDR2 YSLEER. CDR3 length: 18 residues. V dropped 4 bases and J dropped 3; count of bases not matched to a gene: 13. In nucleotides, the CDR3 is TGCGCCAGCAGCCGCCTCCCCGGGACAGGGGGTTCGGACACTGAAGCTTTCTTT. Translated: CASSRLPGTGGSDTEAFF.

This clonotype was observed at least ten times. The genes are TRBV28 and TRBJ2-1, with 7 bases aligning to TRBD2. From germline, CDR1 is MDHEN and CDR2 SYDVKM. CDR3 length equals 17 residues. V was pared by 6 bases and J by 8 bases, with 19 bases of the junction left unmatched. In DNA, the CDR3 is TGTGCCAGCAGCCCCGCCGGGGGGTCTCCTCTCGGGTATGAGCAGTTCTTC. Its protein is CASSPAGGSPLGYEQFF.

This clonotype was counted between two and nine times. The DNA for the CDR3 is TGTGCCAGCAGTTCTCTGGACGGGTTCTCTGGAAACACCATATATTTT. Translated, it gives CASSSLDGFSGNTIYF. This chain uses TRBV14 with TRBJ1-3; D ambiguous. V shed 6 bases and J shed 0 bases, with 15 bases lying between them. The CDR3 has 16 amino acids. CDR1 and CDR2 from the germline V gene are SGHDN and FVKESK.

This clonotype appeared many times. This chain connects TRBV6-1 to TRBJ1-1, with TRBD1 as a possible D gene (5 bases). V lost 6 bases and J lost 0, with 11 bases in between. The CDR3 spans 14 residues. Germline V gene lookup returns CDR1 MNHNS and CDR2 SASEGT. The CDR3: CASSRQYMNTEAFF. For the CDR3, the DNA is TGTGCCAGCAGCAGACAGTACATGAACACTGAAGCTTTCTTT.

This clonotype showed up just a few times. The CDR3 bases are TGCGCCAGCAGCTTGGACGGGAGTGGAAACATTCAGTACTTC. As protein: CASSLDGSGNIQYF. This chain uses TRBV5-1 with TRBJ2-4; tentative D call: TRBD2 (6 bases). The germline V gene encodes CDR1 SGHRS and CDR2 YFSETQ. The V end was cut by 0 bases, the J end by 6 bases, with 10 bases between. CDR3 length: 14 amino acids.

This clonotype was seen at least ten times. The chain employs TRBV11-1 and TRBJ2-1; 13 bases match TRBD2. The CDR3 is 16 residues long. CDR1 and CDR2 (germline): SGHAT, FQDESV (reference sequence). V gave up 5 bases and J gave up 7 bases; unmatched junction bases: 8. The CDR3 DNA follows: TGTGCCAGCAGCCCGACGACTAGCGGGAGGTCTAATGAGCAGTTCTTC. Amino acid sequence: CASSPTTSGRSNEQFF.

This sequence joins TRBV20-1 and TRBJ2-3; TRBD1 matches at 10 bases. V shed 5 bases, J shed 6 bases, and the junction held 11 bases outside the gene matches. The CDR3 covers 15 residues. Germline V gene data show CDR1 as DFQATT and CDR2 as SNEGSKA (reference sequence). CDR3 region: CSARKGTGVLDTQYF. DNA of the CDR3: TGCAGTGCTCGTAAGGGGACAGGGGTGTTGGATACGCAGTATTTT.

This clonotype was counted many times. This chain uses TRBV5-1 with TRBJ1-6, with TRBD1 matching 9 bases. CDR3 length equals 16 residues. Losses at the gene ends were 5 bases for V and 7 bases for J; bases not matched to a gene: 10. Per the germline V gene, CDR1 is SGHRS and CDR2 is YFSETQ. This CDR3 is CASRFPGQGENSPLHF. CDR3 coding DNA: TGCGCCAGCAGATTTCCGGGACAGGGTGAAAATTCACCCCTCCACTTT.